These 7 T cell receptor beta chains share one sample of origin, sequenced in a study of T cells in Graves' hyperthyroidism and ophthalmopathy. RNA transcripts provided the source from which TCR beta CDR3 regions were amplified. The HTBI primer set drove a first-round RT-PCR of the TCR CDR3. One entry per CDR3 protein, called by TCRdb with MiXCR from the multiplex PCR reads. This sample has a few hundred thousand distinct CDR3 sequences, with around 19% found just once. Sequenced sample: blood. These receptors all stem from a man aged 45-65 years with Graves' ophthalmopathy.

The rearrangement uses TRBV6-1 and TRBJ2-1, with 14 bases aligning to TRBD2. V was clipped by 3 bases and J by 15 bases; unmatched bases: 7. The V gene's germline CDR1 is MNHNS and CDR2 SASEGT. This CDR3 comprises 14 residues. The CDR3 here is CASSDGTSGSPGFF. The CDR3 bases are TGTGCCAGCAGTGACGGGACTAGCGGGAGTCCGGGGTTCTTC.

This chain links TRBV5-1 with TRBJ2-2, with 8 bases that match TRBD2. V gave up 3 bases and J gave up 4 bases; unmatched junction bases: 14. Germline CDR1 and CDR2: SGHRS and YFSETQ. The CDR3 covers 18 residues. The DNA of the CDR3 is TGCGCCAGCAGCTCATCCCCGGGGGGGGGCGCGGGCACCGGGGAGCTGTTTTTT. This codes for CASSSSPGGGAGTGELFF.

This clonotype was detected only a few times. The CDR3 bases are TGTGCCAGCAGCGTAGCGGGGGAGGCTCCAGAGTACTTC. Translated, it gives CASSVAGEAPEYF. The V gene is TRBV9, the J gene TRBJ2-4, with D possibly TRBD2 on 6 matching bases. Trimming removed 0 bases at V and 14 bases at J, with 15 bases between. The germline V gene has CDR1 SGDLS and CDR2 YYNGEE. The CDR3 extends over 13 amino acids.

This clonotype has a count of ten or more. The chain joins TRBV20-1 to TRBJ2-3, with TRBD2 identical over 9 bases. Losses at the gene ends were 5 bases for V and 1 base for J; bases not matched to a gene: 4. The V gene's germline CDR1 is DFQATT and CDR2 SNEGSKA (reference sequence). This CDR3 spans 14 amino acids. CDR3 sequence reads: CSARLAVGTDTQYF. The CDR3 DNA follows: TGCAGTGCTCGACTAGCGGTCGGCACAGATACGCAGTATTTT.

This clonotype showed up many times. V usage is TRBV20-1 and J usage is TRBJ2-5; TRBD2 matches at 12 bases. In germline, CDR1 is DFQATT, CDR2 SNEGSKA (reference sequence). The CDR3 length is 15 residues. Losses at the gene ends were 1 base for V and 4 bases for J; bases not matched to a gene: 4. DNA of the CDR3: TGCAGTGCTAGAGCTCTAGCGGGAGGGTCAGAGACCCAGTACTTC. It encodes CSARALAGGSETQYF.

This clonotype was recorded a few times. The chain uses TRBV9 and TRBJ2-4; 9 nucleotides align to TRBD2. Germline lookup yields CDR1 SGDLS and CDR2 YYNGEE. The ends lost 3 bases at V and 1 base at J; junction bases unmatched: 8. The CDR3 extends over 17 amino acids. The CDR3 region has the DNA TGTGCCAGCAGCGCGACTAGCGGCCTACTCGCCAAAAACATTCAGTACTTC. It specifies CASSATSGLLAKNIQYF.

The table lists this clonotype with many counts. The chain employs TRBV12-3 or TRBV12-4 and TRBJ1-1, with D possibly matching TRBD1 (6 bases). V lost 7 bases and J lost 4, with 13 bases in between. This CDR3 region has 13 residues. The CDR3 reads CASIIQGTTEAFF. CDR3 nucleotides: TGTGCCAGCATAATACAGGGTACCACTGAAGCTTTCTTT.